Listed here are 28 T cell receptor beta chains from one sample, sequenced in a study of T cell repertoires in cytomegalovirus infection. TCRdb processed the reads anew with MiXCR; each CDR3 protein has one entry. The sample shows a few hundred thousand distinct CDR3 sequences, approximately 9.5% of them seen only once. Sequencing used PBMCs. Every receptor here comes from a human donor in good health (CMV status not recorded). Some clones in this sample may be carry-over from other donors' samples.

This clonotype was counted a few times. This chain links TRBV10-3 with TRBJ2-1; 12 bases agree with TRBD1. The CDR3 loop spans 15 amino acids. Germline values: CDR1 ENHRY, CDR2 SYGVKD. Trimming at V came to 4 bases and at J to 7 bases, leaving 5 bases not matched to a gene. The CDR3, as DNA: TGTGCCATCAGTGCCGGGACAGGGGGCCGGAATGAGCAGTTCTTC. This encodes CAISAGTGGRNEQFF.

The V call is TRBV10-3, the J call TRBJ1-6; D remains ambiguous. The germline V gene encodes CDR1 ENHRY and CDR2 SYGVKD. V lost 4 bases to trimming and J lost 4 bases, with 8 bases between them. The CDR3 length is 14 residues. CDR3 in DNA: TGTGCCATCAGTGGGGGATTTTATAATTCACCCCTCCACTTT. As protein: CAISGGFYNSPLHF.

This clonotype has ten or more counts. The CDR3 here is CASRPLGLATYNEQFF. CDR3 bases: TGTGCCAGCAGACCCTTGGGGCTAGCAACCTACAATGAGCAGTTCTTC. The chain employs TRBV7-8 and TRBJ2-1; D may correspond to TRBD1 or TRBD2 (5 bases each). The V end was cut by 6 bases, the J end by 2 bases, with 17 bases between. The CDR3 sequence is 16 residues long. Germline-derived CDR1 and CDR2 are SGHVS and FQNEAQ.

This clonotype was counted ten times or more. J is TRBJ1-5 and V is TRBV27; D ambiguous. CDR1 is MNHEY and CDR2 is SMNVEV in the germline V gene (reference sequence). Trimming shortened V by 6 bases and J by 4 bases, and 10 bases separated the two germline ends. The length of the CDR3 is 13 residues. CDR3 bases: TGTGCCAGCAGCAGCCAGAGGAATCAGCCCCAGCATTTT. It translates to CASSSQRNQPQHF.

The sample holds many counts of this clonotype. The chain carries TRBV7-2 and TRBJ2-4; a possible D gene is TRBD1 (6 bases). Germline V gene data show CDR1 as SGHTA and CDR2 as FQGNSA. The CDR3 spans 17 residues. Trimming took 0 bases from V and 0 from J, leaving 12 bases between them. The CDR3 sequence: CASSLARSGVAKNIQYF. The CDR3 DNA is TGTGCCAGCAGCTTAGCGCGGTCAGGGGTAGCCAAAAACATTCAGTACTTC.

This clonotype was counted only a few times. The chain couples TRBV6-2 or TRBV6-3 to TRBJ2-3, with TRBD2 matching over 12 bases. V lost 6 bases and J lost 0; bases outside the gene matches: 4. The CDR3 loop spans 16 amino acids. Germline V gene data show CDR1 as MNHEY and CDR2 as SVGEGT. The CDR3 reads CASRQLAGGSTDTQYF. In DNA form, the CDR3 reads TGTGCCAGCAGACAACTAGCGGGGGGCAGCACAGATACGCAGTATTTT.

This sequence joins TRBV20-1 and TRBJ2-1, with TRBD1 as a possible D gene (6 bases). Germline lookup yields CDR1 DFQATT and CDR2 SNEGSKA (reference sequence). The CDR3 extends over 15 amino acids. The CDR3 nucleotides read TGCAGCCAAAGCGGCCAGGGGAGCTCCTACAATGAGCAGTTCTTC. It codes for CSQSGQGSSYNEQFF.

This clonotype appeared a few times. V is TRBV4-1 and J is TRBJ2-1; possibly TRBD2 for D (6 bases). The ends were cut back, 1 base at V and 0 bases at J, with 13 bases in the middle. The germline CDR1 and CDR2 sequences are MGHRA and YSYEKL. There are 17 residues in the CDR3. The CDR3: CASSQAASANSYNEQFF. Here the CDR3 DNA reads TGCGCCAGCAGCCAAGCGGCTAGCGCTAACTCCTACAATGAGCAGTTCTTC.

The chain employs TRBV5-1 and TRBJ2-5; 8 positions agree with TRBD2. Trimming cost V 3 bases and J 5 bases; bases outside gene matches: 6. Germline V lookup: CDR1 SGHRS, CDR2 YFSETQ. This CDR3 has 14 amino acids. The DNA for the CDR3 is TGCGCCAGCAGCTCTGCGGGGGGAATCGAGACCCAGTACTTC. This codes for CASSSAGGIETQYF.

The V and J genes are TRBV7-6 and TRBJ2-1, with D possibly matching TRBD1 (6 bases). The germline V gene has CDR1 SGHVS and CDR2 FNYEAQ. V lost 5 bases, J lost 3 bases, and 11 bases lay in between. The CDR3 extends over 14 amino acids. The CDR3: CASSLRDNYNEQFF. The DNA of the CDR3 is TGTGCCAGCAGCCTCCGGGACAACTACAATGAGCAGTTCTTC.

The chain joins TRBV6-5 to TRBJ1-5; D might be TRBD1 (5 bases). Germline CDR1 and CDR2: MNHEY and SVGAGI. Between the trimmed V and J ends, which lost 4 bases and 7 bases, there was a span of 17 bases. The CDR3 is 15 residues long. The CDR3: CASSSRGRVPQPQHF. The CDR3 DNA is TGTGCCAGCAGTTCGCGGGGGAGGGTCCCCCAGCCCCAGCATTTT.

This clonotype came up a few times. This sequence joins TRBV6-5 and TRBJ1-2, with D tentatively TRBD1 (6 bases). V gave up 0 bases and J gave up 5 bases, with 13 bases separating them. From germline, CDR1 is MNHEY and CDR2 SVGAGI. This CDR3 is built from 15 residues. Here the CDR3 reads CASSYSRTATYGYTF. CDR3 nucleotide sequence: TGTGCCAGCAGTTACTCTCGGACAGCGACTTATGGCTACACCTTC.

V and J are TRBV25-1 and TRBJ2-2; D is ambiguous. CDR3 length: 15 amino acids. Looked up from germline, CDR1 is MGHDK and CDR2 is SYGVNS. Trimming removed 0 bases from V and 5 bases from J, with 10 bases in between. The CDR3 bases are TGTGCCAGCAGTGAATACGGGCCTCCGACCGGGGAGCTGTTTTTT. This codes for CASSEYGPPTGELFF. Supplemented by reference TRBV25-1 and TRBJ2-2, the full variable domain reads EADIYQTPRYLVIGTGKKITLECSQTMGHDKMYWYQQDPGMELHLIHYSYGVNSTEKGDLSSESTVSRIRTEHFPLTLESARPSHTSQYLCASSEYGPPTGELFFGEGSRLTVL.

The chain joins TRBV7-9 to TRBJ2-1; unclear D gene. Trimming shortened V by 1 base and J by 12 bases, and 13 bases separated the two germline ends. The CDR3 extends over 13 amino acids. The germline gives CDR1 SEHNR, CDR2 FQNEAQ (reference sequence). The CDR3 DNA reads as TGTGCCAGCAGCTTAGTGGGGAACCTCGGGCAGTTCTTC. Protein sequence: CASSLVGNLGQFF.

This clonotype has at least ten counts. The rearrangement joins TRBV7-2 to TRBJ2-3; 13 nucleotides agree with TRBD2. This CDR3 comprises 19 residues. After removal of 2 bases from V and 1 base from J, the junction contained 9 bases not matched to a gene. Per germline, CDR1 SGHTA and CDR2 FQGNSA. The DNA of the CDR3 is TGTGCCAGCAGCTTACGACTAGCGGGAGGAGGAGGTCGCACAGATACGCAGTATTTT. It codes for CASSLRLAGGGGRTDTQYF.

This clonotype was observed a handful of times. The CDR3 bases are TGTGCCAGCAGCTCTCGACTAGCGGGCCCTGATACGCAGTATTTT. Its protein product is CASSSRLAGPDTQYF. The chain uses TRBV7-3 and TRBJ2-3, with TRBD2 matching over 10 bases. The V segment lost 4 bases and the J segment 6 bases; nucleotides outside the gene matches: 7. Germline V gives CDR1 SGHTA, CDR2 FQGTGA. The CDR3 loop spans 15 amino acids.

Many counts were recorded for this clonotype. The genes are TRBV7-9 and TRBJ2-1, with 16 positions matching TRBD2. J gave up 5 bases and V 5 bases, and 6 bases lay outside the gene matches. There are 17 residues in the CDR3. Germline loops: CDR1 SEHNR, CDR2 FQNEAQ (reference sequence). The chain's CDR3 is CASSEGLAGGPDNEQFF. The CDR3 nucleotides are TGTGCCAGCAGCGAGGGACTAGCGGGGGGGCCAGACAATGAGCAGTTCTTC.

Only a few counts were recorded for this clonotype. J is TRBJ2-7 and V is TRBV20-1; D is unresolved. Germline V CDR1 and CDR2: DFQATT, SNEGSKA (reference sequence). Deletions cut 6 bases from V and 7 bases from J, with 22 bases between. CDR3 length: 14 residues. This CDR3 reads CSAARGANMNEQYF. CDR3 bases: TGCAGTGCAGCCAGAGGAGCCAATATGAATGAGCAGTACTTC.

This clonotype was seen many times. The gene calls are TRBV6-5 and TRBJ1-4; maybe TRBD1 (5 bases). Per germline, CDR1 MNHEY and CDR2 SVGAGI. The CDR3 consists of 14 residues. V was pared by 0 bases and J by 7 bases, with 9 bases between. The CDR3 sequence is CASSYSGGGEKLFF. The CDR3, as DNA: TGTGCCAGCAGTTACTCCGGGGGGGGTGAAAAACTGTTTTTT.

The rearrangement links TRBV28 to TRBJ2-7, with unresolved D. CDR3 size: 12 residues. The germline V gene encodes CDR1 MDHEN and CDR2 SYDVKM. V gave up 5 bases and J gave up 2 bases, with 7 bases separating them. The CDR3, as DNA: TGTGCCAGCAGTATCAGCGCCTACGAGCAGTACTTC. It yields the protein CASSISAYEQYF.

This clonotype was recorded a few times. The V and J genes are TRBV20-1 and TRBJ2-5; TRBD1 matches 10 bases. The CDR3 has 15 amino acids. The V segment lost 0 bases and the J segment 6 bases; nucleotides outside the gene matches: 7. In germline, CDR1 is DFQATT, CDR2 SNEGSKA (reference sequence). The CDR3 region is CSARDERQGAKTQYF. CDR3 DNA: TGCAGTGCTAGAGACGAGAGACAGGGGGCGAAGACCCAGTACTTC.

The chain's CDR3 is CASRTVAGGPYEQFF. The CDR3 bases are TGTGCCAGCCGGACAGTAGCGGGAGGGCCCTATGAGCAGTTCTTC. This rearrangement joins TRBV28 to TRBJ2-1, with 11 positions matching TRBD2. Germline V lookup: CDR1 MDHEN, CDR2 SYDVKM. This CDR3 is built from 15 residues. J lost 8 bases, V lost 8 bases, and 11 bases had no gene match.

This clonotype has more than one count but fewer than ten. This chain connects TRBV6-2 or TRBV6-3 to TRBJ1-4; D is perhaps TRBD1 (5 bases). Per germline, CDR1 MNHEY and CDR2 SVGEGT. Trimming removed 6 bases from V and 0 bases from J, with 14 bases in between. This CDR3 comprises 16 residues. CDR3 coding DNA: TGTGCCAGCAGGGCGACAGTCGCGTCAACTAATGAAAAACTGTTTTTT. Protein product: CASRATVASTNEKLFF.

This clonotype was seen ten or more times. This rearrangement joins TRBV7-8 to TRBJ2-4; perhaps TRBD2 as D (5 bases). The germline V and J ends were trimmed by 5 bases and 0 bases, with 14 bases remaining between them. The CDR3 runs to 16 residues. Germline CDR1 and CDR2: SGHVS and FQNEAQ. In DNA form, the CDR3 reads TGTGCCAGCAGCGTATCGAGGGTACTAGCCAAAAACATTCAGTACTTC. Its protein is CASSVSRVLAKNIQYF. Full variable domain (outside the CDR3, taken from reference TRBV7-8 and TRBJ2-4): GAGVSQSPRYKVAKRGQDVALRCDPISGHVSLFWYQQALGQGPEFLTYFQNEAQLDKSGLPSDRFFAERPEGSVSTLKIQRTQQEDSAVYLCASSVSRVLAKNIQYFGAGTRLSVL.

In this sample, this clonotype turned up many times. The chain carries TRBV7-9 and TRBJ2-7, with 7 positions matching TRBD1. Trimming at V came to 5 bases and at J to 13 bases, leaving 11 bases not matched to a gene. Germline V gene data show CDR1 as SEHNR and CDR2 as FQNEAQ (reference sequence). This CDR3 has 12 amino acids. The CDR3 DNA reads TGTGCCAGCAGCCGATCTGCGGACAGGAACTACTTC. Encoded protein: CASSRSADRNYF.

In its sample, this clonotype was seen a few times. The chain links TRBV5-1 to TRBJ1-6, with 8 bases identical to TRBD1. CDR1 is SGHRS and CDR2 is YFSETQ in the germline V gene. The CDR3 covers 16 residues. With V trimmed by 4 bases and J by 9 bases, 12 bases remained unmatched. The CDR3 protein is CASSALTGARGSPLHF. The CDR3 bases are TGCGCCAGCAGCGCCCTGACAGGGGCGCGGGGTTCACCCCTCCACTTT.

This clonotype was observed at least ten times. The V and J genes are TRBV7-2 and TRBJ2-1; 11 bases are a match to TRBD2. Unmatched junction bases numbered 8, after V lost 1 base and J lost 6 bases. The CDR3 spans 17 residues. Germline lookup yields CDR1 SGHTA and CDR2 FQGNSA. CDR3 protein: CASSLGPASGGFNEQFF. The CDR3 DNA follows: TGTGCCAGCAGCTTAGGTCCCGCTAGCGGGGGGTTCAATGAGCAGTTCTTC. The whole variable domain, filled in from reference TRBV7-2 and TRBJ2-1, reads GAGVSQSPSNKVTEKGKDVELRCDPISGHTALYWYRQSLGQGLEFLIYFQGNSAPDKSGLPSDRFSAERTGGSVSTLTIQRTQQEDSAVYLCASSLGPASGGFNEQFFGPGTRLTVL.

This clonotype was counted ten times or more. The chain couples TRBV20-1 to TRBJ1-1; no reliable D call. Germline loops: CDR1 DFQATT, CDR2 SNEGSKA (reference sequence). The CDR3 runs 14 residues. V was clipped by 5 bases and J by 1 base, with 14 bases between them. CDR3 DNA: TGCAGTGCTTCGGACGGACTCGGGAACACTGAAGCTTTCTTT. As protein: CSASDGLGNTEAFF.